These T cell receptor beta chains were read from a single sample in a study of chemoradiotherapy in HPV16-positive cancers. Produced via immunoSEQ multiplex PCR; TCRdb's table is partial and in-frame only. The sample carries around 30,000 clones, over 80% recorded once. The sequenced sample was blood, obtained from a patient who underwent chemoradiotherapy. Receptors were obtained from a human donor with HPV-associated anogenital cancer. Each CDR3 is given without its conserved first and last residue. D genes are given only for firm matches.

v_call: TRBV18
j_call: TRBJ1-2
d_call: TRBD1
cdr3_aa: ASSPGQGMDGYT

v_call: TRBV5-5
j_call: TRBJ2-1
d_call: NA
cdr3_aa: ASSLGTGWTYNEQF

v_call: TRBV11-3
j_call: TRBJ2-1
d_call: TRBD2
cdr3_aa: ASSPGLSGSGYEQF

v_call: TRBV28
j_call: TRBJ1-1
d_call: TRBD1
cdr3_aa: ASRPGQGPGTEAF

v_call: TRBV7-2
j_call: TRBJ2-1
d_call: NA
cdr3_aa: ASSLGGHSSSYNEQF

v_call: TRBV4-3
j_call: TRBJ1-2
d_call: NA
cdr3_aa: ASSRSGANYGYT

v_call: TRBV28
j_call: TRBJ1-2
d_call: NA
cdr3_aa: ASSWGDEGGLYGYT

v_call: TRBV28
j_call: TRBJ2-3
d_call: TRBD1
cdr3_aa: ASIPGQVPSDTQY

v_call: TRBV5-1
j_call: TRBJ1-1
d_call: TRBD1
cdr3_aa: ASSFQGALTEAF

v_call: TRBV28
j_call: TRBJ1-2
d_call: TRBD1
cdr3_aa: ASSFQRGQGVYGYT

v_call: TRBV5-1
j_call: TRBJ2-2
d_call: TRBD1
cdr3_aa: ASSLAGTGYTGELF

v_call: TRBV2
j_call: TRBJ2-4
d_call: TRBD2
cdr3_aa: ASVGGRGAKNIQY

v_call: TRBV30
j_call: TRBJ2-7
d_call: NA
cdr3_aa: AWSGSSHEQY

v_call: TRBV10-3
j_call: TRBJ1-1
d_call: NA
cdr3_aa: AISELGGNTEAF

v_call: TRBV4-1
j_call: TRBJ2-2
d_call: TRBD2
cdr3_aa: ASSQDQLAPGELF

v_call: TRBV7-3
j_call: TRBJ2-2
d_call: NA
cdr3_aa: ASSLMRGELF

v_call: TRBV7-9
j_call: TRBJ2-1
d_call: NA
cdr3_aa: ASSENRRHYNEQF

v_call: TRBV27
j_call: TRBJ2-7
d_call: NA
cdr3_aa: ASRATSSDYEQY

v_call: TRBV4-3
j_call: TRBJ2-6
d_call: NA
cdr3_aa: ASSQDRGGEPHRYSGANVLT

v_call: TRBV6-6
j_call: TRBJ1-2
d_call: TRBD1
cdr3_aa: ASSYGGTGVGGYT

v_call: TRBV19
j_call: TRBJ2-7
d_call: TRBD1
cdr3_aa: ASSPRQGSEQY

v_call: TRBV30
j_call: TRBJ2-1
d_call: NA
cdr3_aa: AWRWDSGNSREQF

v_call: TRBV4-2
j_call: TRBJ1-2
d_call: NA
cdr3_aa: ASSQEGERNGYT

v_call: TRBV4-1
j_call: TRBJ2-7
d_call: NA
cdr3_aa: ASSQVFLQGLYEQY

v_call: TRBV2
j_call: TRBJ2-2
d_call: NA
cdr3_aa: ASRLRGTGELF

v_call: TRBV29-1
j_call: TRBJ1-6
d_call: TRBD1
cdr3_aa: SVGDSGSSPLH

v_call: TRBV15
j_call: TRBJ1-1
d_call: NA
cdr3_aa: ATSRDSMAEAF

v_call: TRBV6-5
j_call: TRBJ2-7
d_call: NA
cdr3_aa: ASSYGQDTYEQY

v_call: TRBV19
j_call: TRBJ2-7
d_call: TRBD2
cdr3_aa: ASSKEAGGSYEQY

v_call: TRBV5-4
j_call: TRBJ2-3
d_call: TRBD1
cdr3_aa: ASSLTGEDTQY

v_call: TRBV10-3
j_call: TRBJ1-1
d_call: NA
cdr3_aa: AIREDSLNTEAF

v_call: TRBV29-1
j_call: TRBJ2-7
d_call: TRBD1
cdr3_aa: SVVDRGYEQY

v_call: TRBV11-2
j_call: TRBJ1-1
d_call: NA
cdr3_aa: ASSHGQLEAF

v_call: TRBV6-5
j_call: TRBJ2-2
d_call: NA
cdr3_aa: ASRHTNTGELF

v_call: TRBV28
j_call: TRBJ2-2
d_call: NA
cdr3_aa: ASSFREFPGELF

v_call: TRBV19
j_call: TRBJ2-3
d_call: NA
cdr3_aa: ASSNRQGRPGGPRDTQY

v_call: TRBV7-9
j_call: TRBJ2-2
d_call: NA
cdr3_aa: ARSDGQTWTGELF

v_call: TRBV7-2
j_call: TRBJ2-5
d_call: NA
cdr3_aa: ASSLLGGQETQY

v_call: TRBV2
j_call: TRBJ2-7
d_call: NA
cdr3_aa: ASSPDPYEQY

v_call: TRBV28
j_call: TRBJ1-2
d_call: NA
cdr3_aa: ASSLFPSVYGYT

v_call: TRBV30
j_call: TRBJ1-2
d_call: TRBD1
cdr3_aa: ASTDRDNYGYT

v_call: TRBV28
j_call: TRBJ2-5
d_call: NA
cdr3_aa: ASTGRGSETQY